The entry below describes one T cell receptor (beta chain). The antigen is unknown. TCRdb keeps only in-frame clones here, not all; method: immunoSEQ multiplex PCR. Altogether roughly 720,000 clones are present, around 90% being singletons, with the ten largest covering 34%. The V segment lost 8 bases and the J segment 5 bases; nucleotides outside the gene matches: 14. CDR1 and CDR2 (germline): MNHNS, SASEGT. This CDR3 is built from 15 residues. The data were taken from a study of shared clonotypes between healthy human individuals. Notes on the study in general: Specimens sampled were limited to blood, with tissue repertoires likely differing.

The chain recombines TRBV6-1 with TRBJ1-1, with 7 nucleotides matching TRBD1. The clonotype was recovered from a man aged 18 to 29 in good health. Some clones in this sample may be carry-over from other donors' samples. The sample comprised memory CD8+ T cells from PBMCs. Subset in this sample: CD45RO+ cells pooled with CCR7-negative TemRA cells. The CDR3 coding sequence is TGTGCCAGCCAGAGAAAAGGACAGGTCGGTACTGAAGCTTTCTTT. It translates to CASQRKGQVGTEAFF.